These 9 T cell receptor beta chains were all obtained from the same sample, sequenced in a study of blood T cell repertoires in COVID-19 (dated by TCRdb to 2018 to 2020). The library was made by the immunoSEQ multiplex PCR assay. In TCRdb, the immuneACCESS table is reduced to in-frame sequences with V and J assigned. These tables do not hold every clone; where another copy was compared, an unresolved V gene accounts for under half, and the others remain unexplained. The sample table contains about 73,000 clones; only one count was recorded for approximately 80% of them. 2% to 2.5% of the sample is held by the ten biggest clonotypes. Sequencing used peripheral blood. These receptors were taken from a man between 65 and 85 years old with COVID-19, enrolled during active disease.

The chain couples TRBV5-1 to TRBJ1-1; no definite D call. Germline CDR1 is SGHRS and CDR2 is YFSETQ. CDR3 length: 15 residues. The germline V and J ends were trimmed by 4 bases and 4 bases, with 17 bases remaining between them. CDR3 protein: CASSGITGSGTEAFF. The CDR3 DNA reads TGCGCCAGCAGCGGCATTACGGGGTCGGGCACTGAAGCTTTCTTT.

The V call is TRBV18, the J call TRBJ1-5, with D possibly being TRBD1 (5 bases). The CDR3 covers 16 residues. The germline gives CDR1 KGHSH, CDR2 LQKENI. Between the trimmed V and J ends, which lost 4 bases and 0 bases, there was a span of 13 bases. CDR3 nucleotide sequence: TGTGCCAGCTCACAGAAGACAGCGTATAGCAATCAGCCCCAGCATTTT. It codes for CASSQKTAYSNQPQHF.

Only one count was recorded for this clone. The chain joins TRBV11-2 to TRBJ1-2; possibly TRBD1 for D (6 bases). Deletions cut 1 base from V and 5 bases from J, with 14 bases between. CDR1 SGHAT and CDR2 FQNNGV come from the germline V gene. This CDR3 has 15 amino acids. The DNA for the CDR3 is TGTGCCAGCAGCTTAGGTTCGAACAGGGTATATGGCTACACCTTC. It codes for CASSLGSNRVYGYTF.

This chain connects TRBV19 to TRBJ1-6; 7 bases line up with TRBD1. The CDR3 loop spans 14 amino acids. Germline-derived CDR1 and CDR2 are LNHDA and SQIVND (reference sequence). After removal of 5 bases from V and 7 bases from J, the junction contained 5 bases not matched to a gene. In DNA form, the CDR3 reads TGTGCCAGTAGTCAACAGGGGAACAATTCACCCCTCCACTTT. Translating gives CASSQQGNNSPLHF.

The chain couples TRBV5-1 to TRBJ2-2; TRBD2 matches 11 bases. The CDR3 consists of 15 residues. Germline V lookup: CDR1 SGHRS, CDR2 YFSETQ. Trimming removed 4 bases from V and 7 bases from J; junction bases left unmatched: 6. The CDR3 sequence is CASSVTSGSGGELFF. For the CDR3, the DNA is TGCGCCAGCAGCGTAACTAGCGGGAGTGGCGGGGAGCTGTTTTTT.

This clone has a count of ten or more. The V call is TRBV7-9, the J call TRBJ1-3, with unresolved D. CDR3 length equals 16 residues. Germline V CDR1 and CDR2: SEHNR, FQNEAQ (reference sequence). Trimming pared 0 bases from V and 0 bases from J, leaving 9 bases between. The CDR3 nucleotides are TGTGCCAGCAGCTTAGCCGGGGTTTACTCTGGAAACACCATATATTTT. This translates into CASSLAGVYSGNTIYF.

This chain joins TRBV19 and TRBJ2-4; the match to TRBD1 covers 7 bases. The CDR3 is 14 amino acids. Trimming cost V 7 bases and J 1 base; bases outside gene matches: 4. Germline V gene sequence: CDR1 LNHDA, CDR2 SQIVND (reference sequence). Written as DNA, the CDR3 is TGTGCCAGTACAGACAGGGCGGCCAAAAACATTCAGTACTTC. It encodes CASTDRAAKNIQYF.

This clone was detected only a few times. The CDR3 here is CASSRNYRGREPQHF. In nucleotides, the CDR3 is TGTGCCAGCAGCCGTAACTACAGGGGTAGAGAGCCCCAGCATTTT. This rearrangement joins TRBV5-8 to TRBJ1-5, with TRBD1 matching 7 bases. Germline trimming cut 4 bases from V and 8 bases from J; bases unmatched to any gene: 12. Germline V CDR1 and CDR2: SGHTS, YDEGEE. The CDR3 extends over 15 amino acids.

The rearrangement links TRBV6-5 to TRBJ1-5; no definite D call. CDR1 MNHEY and CDR2 SVGAGI come from the germline V gene. V lost 0 bases and J lost 4, with 10 bases in between. This CDR3 has 15 residues. The CDR3 DNA sequence: TGTGCCAGCAGTTACTCCAGGTTTAGGAATCAGCCCCAGCATTTT. This codes for CASSYSRFRNQPQHF.